One T cell receptor beta chain is described in this entry. The antigen is not known. This sample is part of a study of shared clonotypes between healthy human individuals. Broader study findings: Clonotype sharing among donors, it was expected, would be affected by sequencing depth.

Method: immunoSEQ multiplex PCR; TCRdb's copy keeps in-frame clones and lacks some. The sample has approximately 1,500,000 clones; 95% to 99% are singletons. This CDR3 has 13 amino acids. The ends were cut back, 0 bases at V and 8 bases at J, with 10 bases in the middle. Germline CDR1 and CDR2: SGHRS and YFSETQ. The TCR was taken from a man aged 30-40 years in good health. The material sequenced was naive CD4+ T cells sorted from blood. Noted subset: CD45RA+ positively selected. The chain carries TRBV5-1 and TRBJ2-3, with D unresolved. In DNA, the CDR3 is TGCGCCAGCAGCTTGGATAGCCGTGGTACGCAGTATTTT. This sequence encodes CASSLDSRGTQYF.